This T cell receptor beta chain was sequenced in a study of neurological immune-mediated disorders (dated by TCRdb to 2018 to 2020). With regard to the full study: Peripheral blood TCR-beta repertoires from HTLV-I-associated myelopathy (HAM/TSP) patients, multiple sclerosis patients and healthy controls were compared by UMI-based sequencing. Alongside PBMC samples, the set of some 100 TCR-beta libraries contained longitudinal samples, technical triplicates, and paired CD4+ and CD8+ T-cell subsets that had been sorted. The cohort was made up of about 68 subjects, consisting of some 15 HAM/TSP patients, roughly 35 multiple sclerosis patients and roughly 20 healthy controls. Technical triplicate libraries were sequenced to precisely calculate how much the frequency of each individual clone varied.

The germline V gene encodes CDR1 SGHVS and CDR2 FNYEAQ. V has 5 bases trimmed and J has 0 bases trimmed; junction bases matching no gene number 8. The cysteine opens and the phenylalanine closes a CDR3 of 17 amino acids. CDR3 DNA only is kept here, 51 bases in frame from base 1. To synthesize cDNA, template-switch 5'RACE was performed with a primer carrying a 10-nucleotide random unique molecular identifier so that each TCR transcript was tagged. Every sequencing run covered 15-18 subjects and yielded more than 160 million TCR-beta sequences. The RNeasy kit was used for extraction of total RNA. The KAPA Real-time Library Amplification kit was used to amplify TCR-beta VDJ regions with primers for the TCR constant region and the 5'RACE anchor. Sample indexes and Illumina adaptors were added in a first PCR, and a second PCR then increased library yield. The roughly 650 bp TCR product was size-selected on a 2% E-gel SizeSelection system after Ampure bead purification. Library quality was checked on a Bioanalyzer, concentration was measured with Qubit, and libraries were quantified with the Kapa Library Quantification kit before pooling. An Illumina HiSeq 2500 sequenced the libraries paired-end 2 x 150 bp. To increase sequence diversity, about 25-30% phiX was spiked into each library pool. From the authors' description of their analysis: Quality-filtered reads were processed with the UMI-based MiGEC pipeline, which removed over 75% of raw TCR sequences during error correction. VDJ genes were aligned to IMGT germline references, and each clonotype was defined by a unique CDR3 amino acid sequence together with V-J genes. Clonal expansion, Shannon diversity and CDR3 relatedness (CalcPairwiseDistances, ClusterSamples) were evaluated with VDJtools, and phylogenetic trees were built with CLCbio workbench. Using coefficient-of-variation modelling across technical triplicates, the study counted a clone as expanded if it had at least 8 unique UMIs. In-frame beta chains were kept once TCRdb had trimmed the public reads at Q25 with fastp and called clones with MiXCR. Merged by CDR3 protein, the rows form single entries marked with the most common genes and DNA. The V and J calls here are based on TCRdb, not the publication. The sample table holds tens of thousands of distinct CDR3 sequences, of which under 30% were seen once. The ten largest clonotypes hold about 5% of the sample.

The investigation overall reported the following: No identical CDR3 amino acid sequences were found to be shared among expanded clones across subjects, suggesting that TCR-beta repertoires were private in all groups. TCR clonal expansion was highest in HAM/TSP patients and lowest in MS patients, with MS patients falling below even healthy controls.

In the paper's terms, the time point label means: technical triplicate 2. For unsorted PBMC libraries, 2 million PBMCs were used after storage in RNAlater at -80 degrees C until RNA extraction. Peripheral blood was subjected to Ficoll-Hypaque density gradient centrifugation to isolate PBMCs, which were then cryopreserved in liquid nitrogen. This clonotype turned up a few times. This clone's antigen is unknown. Per-base quality was not reported, and no clone a single base away is much larger than it. Sequencing was performed on PBMCs. The chain joins TRBV7-6 to TRBJ2-1; the junction holds 9 bases that match TRBD2. This clonotype was obtained from a man in his sixties with HTLV-1-associated myelopathy (HAM/TSP). The CDR3 region: CASSPLIAGASYNEQFF. The DNA is TGTGCCAGCAGCCCGCTTATAGCGGGAGCCTCCTACAATGAGCAGTTCTTC.